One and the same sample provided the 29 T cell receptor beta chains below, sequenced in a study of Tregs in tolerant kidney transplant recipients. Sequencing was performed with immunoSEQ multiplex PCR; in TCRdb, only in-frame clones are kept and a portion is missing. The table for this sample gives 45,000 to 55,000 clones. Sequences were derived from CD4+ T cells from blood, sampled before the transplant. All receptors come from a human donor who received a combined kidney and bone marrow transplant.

The covered CDR3 bases are TGTGCCAGTAAGGGCGGGACAAACTACGAG. It translates to CASKGGTNYE. The whole CDR3 region reads CASKGGTNYEQYF. This chain links TRBV19 with TRBJ2-7; D could derive from TRBD1 or TRBD2 (6 bases each). The CDR3 end falls 3 residues outside the read, so it is completed with the germline J gene. Germline CDR1 LNHDA, CDR2 SQIVND (reference sequence). The CDR3 covers 13 residues. V was clipped by 7 bases and J by 3 bases, with 13 bases between them. Variable domain in full (rest from reference TRBV19 and TRBJ2-7): DGGITQSPKYLFRKEGQNVTLSCEQNLNHDAMYWYRQDPGQGLRLIYYSQIVNDFQKGDIAEGYSVSREKKESFPLTVTSAQKNPTAFYLCASKGGTNYEQYFGPGTRLTVT.

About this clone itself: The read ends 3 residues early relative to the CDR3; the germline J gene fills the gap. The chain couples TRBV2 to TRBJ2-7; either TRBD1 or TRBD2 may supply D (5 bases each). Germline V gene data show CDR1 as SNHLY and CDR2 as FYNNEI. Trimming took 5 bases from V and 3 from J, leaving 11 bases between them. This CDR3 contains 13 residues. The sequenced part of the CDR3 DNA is TGTGCCAGCAGTATTAAGAGGGGCTACGAG. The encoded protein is CASSIKRGYE. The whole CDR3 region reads CASSIKRGYEQYF.

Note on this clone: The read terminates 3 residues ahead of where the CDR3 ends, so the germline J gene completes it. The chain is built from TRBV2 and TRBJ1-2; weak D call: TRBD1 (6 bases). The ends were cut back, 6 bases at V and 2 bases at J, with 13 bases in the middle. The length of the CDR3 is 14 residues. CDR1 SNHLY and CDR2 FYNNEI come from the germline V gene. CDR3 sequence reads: CASSPDRLNYGYTF. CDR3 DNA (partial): TGTGCCAGCAGCCCGGACAGATTGAACTATGGC.

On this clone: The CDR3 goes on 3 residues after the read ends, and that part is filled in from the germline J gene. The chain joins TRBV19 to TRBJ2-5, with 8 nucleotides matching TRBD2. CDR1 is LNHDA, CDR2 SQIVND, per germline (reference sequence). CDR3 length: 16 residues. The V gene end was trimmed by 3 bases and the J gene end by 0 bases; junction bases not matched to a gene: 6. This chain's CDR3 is CASSIQASGYQETQYF. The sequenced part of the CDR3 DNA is TGTGCCAGTAGTATCCAGGCTAGCGGGTACCAAGAGACC.

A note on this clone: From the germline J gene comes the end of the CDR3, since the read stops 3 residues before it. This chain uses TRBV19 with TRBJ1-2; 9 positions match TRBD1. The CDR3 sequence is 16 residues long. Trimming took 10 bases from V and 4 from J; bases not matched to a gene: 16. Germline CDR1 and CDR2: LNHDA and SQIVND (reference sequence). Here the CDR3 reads CATKPTPGQGGYGYTF. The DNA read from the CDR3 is TGTGCCACCAAACCAACCCCGGGACAGGGCGGCTATGGC. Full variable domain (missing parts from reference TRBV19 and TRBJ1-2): DGGITQSPKYLFRKEGQNVTLSCEQNLNHDAMYWYRQDPGQGLRLIYYSQIVNDFQKGDIAEGYSVSREKKESFPLTVTSAQKNPTAFYLCATKPTPGQGGYGYTFGSGTRLTVV.

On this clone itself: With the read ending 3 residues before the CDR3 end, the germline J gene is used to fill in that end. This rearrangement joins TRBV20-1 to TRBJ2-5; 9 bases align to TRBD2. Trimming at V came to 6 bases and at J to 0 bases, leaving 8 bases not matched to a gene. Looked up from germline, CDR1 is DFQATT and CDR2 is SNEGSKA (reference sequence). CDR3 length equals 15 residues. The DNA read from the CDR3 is TGCAGTGCCGCCCCCGCGGGGGGGCACCAAGAGACC. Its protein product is CSAAPAGGHQET. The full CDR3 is CSAAPAGGHQETQYF.

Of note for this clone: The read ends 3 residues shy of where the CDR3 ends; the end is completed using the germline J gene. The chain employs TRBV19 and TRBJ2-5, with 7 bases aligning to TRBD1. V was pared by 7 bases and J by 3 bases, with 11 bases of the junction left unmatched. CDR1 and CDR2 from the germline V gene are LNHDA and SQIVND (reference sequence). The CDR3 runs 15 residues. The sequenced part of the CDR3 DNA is TGTGCCAGTACCGACCCCGGGACAGAAAAAGAGACC. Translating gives CASTDPGTEKET. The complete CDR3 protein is CASTDPGTEKETQYF.

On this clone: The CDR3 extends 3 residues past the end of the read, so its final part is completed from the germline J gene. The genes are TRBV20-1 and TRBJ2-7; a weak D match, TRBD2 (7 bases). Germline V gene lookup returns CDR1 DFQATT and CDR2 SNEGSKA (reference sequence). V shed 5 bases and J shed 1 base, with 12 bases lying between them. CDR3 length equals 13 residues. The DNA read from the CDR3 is TGCAGTGCTGGGGGGGCGGGATCCTACGAG. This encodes CSAGGAGSYE. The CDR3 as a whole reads CSAGGAGSYEQYF.

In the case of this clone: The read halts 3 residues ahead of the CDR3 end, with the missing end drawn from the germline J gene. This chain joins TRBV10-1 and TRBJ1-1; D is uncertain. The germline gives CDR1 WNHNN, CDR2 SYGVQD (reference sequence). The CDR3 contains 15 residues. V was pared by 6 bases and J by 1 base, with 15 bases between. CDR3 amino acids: CASSPSGSWNTEAFF. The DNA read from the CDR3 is TGCGCCAGCAGCCCGTCAGGCTCGTGGAACACTGAA.

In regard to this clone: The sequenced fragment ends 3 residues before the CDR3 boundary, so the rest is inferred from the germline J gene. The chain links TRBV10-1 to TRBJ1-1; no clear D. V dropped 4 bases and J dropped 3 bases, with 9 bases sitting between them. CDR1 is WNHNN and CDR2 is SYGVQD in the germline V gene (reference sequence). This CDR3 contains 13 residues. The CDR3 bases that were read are TGCGCCAGCAGTGCCAGTCGGGACACTGAA. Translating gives CASSASRDTE. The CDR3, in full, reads CASSASRDTEAFF.

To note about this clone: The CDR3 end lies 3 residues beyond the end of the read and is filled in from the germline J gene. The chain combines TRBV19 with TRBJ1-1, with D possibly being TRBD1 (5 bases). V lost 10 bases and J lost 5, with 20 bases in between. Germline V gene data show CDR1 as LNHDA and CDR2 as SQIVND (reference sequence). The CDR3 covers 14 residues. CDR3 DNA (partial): TGTGCCACCCTCAAGAGCCCGGGGGTAACTGAA. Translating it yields CATLKSPGVTE. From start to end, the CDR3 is CATLKSPGVTEAFF.

The chain's CDR3 is CASSTTGNYGYTF. Incomplete CDR3 DNA: TGTGCCAGTAGTACAACAGGGAACTATGGC. This sequence joins TRBV19 and TRBJ1-2; TRBD1 might be the D (6 bases). The CDR3 extends 3 residues past the end of the read, so its final part is completed from the germline J gene. This CDR3 has 13 amino acids. CDR1 and CDR2 from the germline V gene are LNHDA and SQIVND (reference sequence). Deletions cut 4 bases from V and 2 bases from J, with 8 bases between. The complete variable domain, with remaining parts taken from reference TRBV19 and TRBJ1-2, reads DGGITQSPKYLFRKEGQNVTLSCEQNLNHDAMYWYRQDPGQGLRLIYYSQIVNDFQKGDIAEGYSVSREKKESFPLTVTSAQKNPTAFYLCASSTTGNYGYTFGSGTRLTVV.

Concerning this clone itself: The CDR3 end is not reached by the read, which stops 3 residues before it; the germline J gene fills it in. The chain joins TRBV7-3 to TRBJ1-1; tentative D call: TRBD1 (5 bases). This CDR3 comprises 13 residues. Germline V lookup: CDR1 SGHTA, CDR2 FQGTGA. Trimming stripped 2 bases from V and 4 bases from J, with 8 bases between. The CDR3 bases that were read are TGTGCCAGCAGCTTACAGGGTAGCACTGAA. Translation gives CASSLQGSTE. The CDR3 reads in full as CASSLQGSTEAFF.

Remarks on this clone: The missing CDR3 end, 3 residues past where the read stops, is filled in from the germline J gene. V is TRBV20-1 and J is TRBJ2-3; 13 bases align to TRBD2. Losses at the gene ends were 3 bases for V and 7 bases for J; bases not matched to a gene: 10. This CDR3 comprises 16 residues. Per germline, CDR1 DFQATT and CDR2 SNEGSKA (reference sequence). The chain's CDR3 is CSARTSGLAGLNTQYF. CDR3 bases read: TGCAGTGCTAGGACGTCGGGACTAGCGGGACTAAATACG.

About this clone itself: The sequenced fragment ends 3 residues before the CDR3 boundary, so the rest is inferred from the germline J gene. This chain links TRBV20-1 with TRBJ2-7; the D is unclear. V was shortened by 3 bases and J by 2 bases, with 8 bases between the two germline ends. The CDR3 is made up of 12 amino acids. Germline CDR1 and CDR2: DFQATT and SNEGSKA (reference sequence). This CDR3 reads CSARTQAYEQYF. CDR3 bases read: TGCAGTGCTAGGACTCAAGCCTACGAG.

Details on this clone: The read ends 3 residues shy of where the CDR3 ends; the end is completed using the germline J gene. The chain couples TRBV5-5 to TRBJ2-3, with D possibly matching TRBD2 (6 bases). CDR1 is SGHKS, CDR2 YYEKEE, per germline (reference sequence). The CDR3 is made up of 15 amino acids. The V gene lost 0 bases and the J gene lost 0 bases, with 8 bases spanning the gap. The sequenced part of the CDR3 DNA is TGTGCCAGCAGCTTGGGGGGGGTGAGCACAGATACG. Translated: CASSLGGVSTDT. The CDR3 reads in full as CASSLGGVSTDTQYF. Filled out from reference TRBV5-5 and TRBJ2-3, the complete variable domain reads DAGVTQSPTHLIKTRGQQVTLRCSPISGHKSVSWYQQVLGQGPQFIFQYYEKEERGRGNFPDRFSARQFPNYSSELNVNALLLGDSALYLCASSLGGVSTDTQYFGPGTRLTVL.

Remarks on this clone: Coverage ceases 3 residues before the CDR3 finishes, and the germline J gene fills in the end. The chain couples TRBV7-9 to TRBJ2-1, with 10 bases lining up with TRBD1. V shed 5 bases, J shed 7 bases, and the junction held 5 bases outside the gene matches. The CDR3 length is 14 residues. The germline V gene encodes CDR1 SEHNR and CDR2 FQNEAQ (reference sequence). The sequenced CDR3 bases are TGTGCCAGCAGCCTTGGGACAGGGGAGAATGAG. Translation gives CASSLGTGENE. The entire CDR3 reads CASSLGTGENEQFF.

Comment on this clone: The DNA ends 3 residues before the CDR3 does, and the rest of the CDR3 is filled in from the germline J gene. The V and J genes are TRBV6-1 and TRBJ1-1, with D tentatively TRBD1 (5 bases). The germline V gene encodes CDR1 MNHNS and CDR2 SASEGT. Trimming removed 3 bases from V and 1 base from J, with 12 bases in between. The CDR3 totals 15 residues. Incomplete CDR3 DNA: TGTGCCAGCAGTGAGGGGGGACCGCGGAACACTGAA. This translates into CASSEGGPRNTE. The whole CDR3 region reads CASSEGGPRNTEAFF.

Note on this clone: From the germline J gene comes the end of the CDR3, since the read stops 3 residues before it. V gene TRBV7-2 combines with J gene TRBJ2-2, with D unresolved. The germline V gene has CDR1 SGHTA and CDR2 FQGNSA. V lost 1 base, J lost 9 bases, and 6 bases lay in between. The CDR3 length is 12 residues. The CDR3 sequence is CASSLDSRELFF. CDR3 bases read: TGTGCCAGCAGCTTAGACTCTCGGGAG.

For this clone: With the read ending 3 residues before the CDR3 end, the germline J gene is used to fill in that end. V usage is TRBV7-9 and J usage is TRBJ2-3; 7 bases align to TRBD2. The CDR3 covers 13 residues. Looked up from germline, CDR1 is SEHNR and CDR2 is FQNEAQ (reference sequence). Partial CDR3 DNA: TGTGCCAGCAGCCCCGGCGGGGGTAAGTCG. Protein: CASSPGGGKS. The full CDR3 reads CASSPGGGKSQYF. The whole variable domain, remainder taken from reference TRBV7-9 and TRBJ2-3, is DTGVSQNPRHKITKRGQNVTFRCDPISEHNRLYWYRQTLGQGPEFLTYFQNEAQLEKSRLLSDRFSAERPKGSFSTLEIQRTEQGDSAMYLCASSPGGGKSQYFGPGTRLTVL.

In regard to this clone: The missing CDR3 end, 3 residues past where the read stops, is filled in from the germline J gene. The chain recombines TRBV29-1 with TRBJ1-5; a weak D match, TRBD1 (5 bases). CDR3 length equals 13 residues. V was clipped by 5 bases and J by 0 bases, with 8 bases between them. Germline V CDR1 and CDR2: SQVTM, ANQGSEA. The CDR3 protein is CSVKQDSNQPQHF. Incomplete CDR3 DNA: TGCAGCGTTAAACAGGATAGCAATCAGCCC. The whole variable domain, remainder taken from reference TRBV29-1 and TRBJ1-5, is SAVISQKPSRDICQRGTSLTIQCQVDSQVTMMFWYRQQPGQSLTLIATANQGSEATYESGFVIDKFPISRPNLTFSTLTVSNMSPEDSSIYLCSVKQDSNQPQHFGDGTRLSIL.

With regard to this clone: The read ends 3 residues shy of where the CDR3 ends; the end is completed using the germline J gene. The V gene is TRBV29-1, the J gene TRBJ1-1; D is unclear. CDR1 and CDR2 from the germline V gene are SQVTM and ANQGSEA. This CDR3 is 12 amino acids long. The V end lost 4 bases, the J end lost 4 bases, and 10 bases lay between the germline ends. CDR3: CSVAPPSTEAFF. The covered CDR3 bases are TGCAGCGTTGCACCCCCCAGCACTGAA.

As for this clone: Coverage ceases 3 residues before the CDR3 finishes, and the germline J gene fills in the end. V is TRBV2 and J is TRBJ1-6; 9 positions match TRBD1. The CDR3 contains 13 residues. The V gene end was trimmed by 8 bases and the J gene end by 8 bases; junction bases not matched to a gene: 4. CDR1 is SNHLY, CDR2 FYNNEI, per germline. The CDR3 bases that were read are TGTGCCAGCGTACAGGGGGCGGATTCACCC. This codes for CASVQGADSP. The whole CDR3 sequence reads CASVQGADSPLHF. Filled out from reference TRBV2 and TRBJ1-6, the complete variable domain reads EPEVTQTPSHQVTQMGQEVILRCVPISNHLYFYWYRQILGQKVEFLVSFYNNEISEKSEIFDDQFSVERPDGSNFTLKIRSTKLEDSAMYFCASVQGADSPLHFGNGTRLTVT.

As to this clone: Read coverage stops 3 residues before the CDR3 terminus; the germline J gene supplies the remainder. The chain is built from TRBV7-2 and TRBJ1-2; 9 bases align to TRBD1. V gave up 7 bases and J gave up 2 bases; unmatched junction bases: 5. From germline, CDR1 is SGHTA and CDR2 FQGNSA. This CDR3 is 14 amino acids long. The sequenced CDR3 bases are TGTGCCAGCACCTCCGGGACAGGGAACTATGGC. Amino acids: CASTSGTGNYG. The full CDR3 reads CASTSGTGNYGYTF.

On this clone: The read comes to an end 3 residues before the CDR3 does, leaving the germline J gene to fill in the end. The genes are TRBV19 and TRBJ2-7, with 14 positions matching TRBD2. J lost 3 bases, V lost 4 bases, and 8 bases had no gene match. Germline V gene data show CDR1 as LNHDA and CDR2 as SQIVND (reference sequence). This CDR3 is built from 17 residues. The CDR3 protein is CASSTRRGLAGGYEQYF. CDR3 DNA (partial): TGTGCCAGTAGTACCCGGCGTGGACTAGCGGGAGGCTACGAG.

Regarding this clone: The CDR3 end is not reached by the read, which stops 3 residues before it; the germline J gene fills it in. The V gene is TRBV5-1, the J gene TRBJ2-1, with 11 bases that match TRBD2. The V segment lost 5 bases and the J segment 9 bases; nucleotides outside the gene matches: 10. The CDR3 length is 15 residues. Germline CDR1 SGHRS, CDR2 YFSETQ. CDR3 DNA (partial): TGCGCCAGCAGACAGCTAGCGGGAGGTTCCAGTGAG. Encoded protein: CASRQLAGGSSE. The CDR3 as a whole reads CASRQLAGGSSEQFF.

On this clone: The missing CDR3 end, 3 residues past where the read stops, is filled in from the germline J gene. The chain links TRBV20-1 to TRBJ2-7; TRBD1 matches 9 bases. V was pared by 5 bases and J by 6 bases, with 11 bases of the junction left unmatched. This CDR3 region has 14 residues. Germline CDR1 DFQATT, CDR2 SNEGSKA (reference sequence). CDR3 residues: CSAPWWDRASEQYF. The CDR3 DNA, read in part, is TGCAGTGCTCCTTGGTGGGACAGGGCCTCCGAG.

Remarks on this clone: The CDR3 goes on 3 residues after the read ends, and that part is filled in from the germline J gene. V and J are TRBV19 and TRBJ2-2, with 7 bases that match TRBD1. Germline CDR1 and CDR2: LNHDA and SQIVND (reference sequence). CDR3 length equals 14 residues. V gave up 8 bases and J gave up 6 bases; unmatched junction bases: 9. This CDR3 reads CASGDRAKAGELFF. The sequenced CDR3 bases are TGTGCCAGTGGAGACAGGGCGAAGGCCGGGGAG.

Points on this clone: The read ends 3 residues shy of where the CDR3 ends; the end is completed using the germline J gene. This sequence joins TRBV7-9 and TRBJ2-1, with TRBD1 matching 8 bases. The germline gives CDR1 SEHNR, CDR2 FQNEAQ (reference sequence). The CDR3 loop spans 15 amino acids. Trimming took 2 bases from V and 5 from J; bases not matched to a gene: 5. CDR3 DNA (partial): TGTGCCAGCAGCTTACCTGGACAGGGACACAATGAG. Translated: CASSLPGQGHNE. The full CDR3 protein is CASSLPGQGHNEQFF.